A selection of T cell receptor beta chains follows, all from one sample in a study of cytomegalovirus exposure and HLA in healthy donors. Generated by immunoSEQ multiplex PCR, the TCRdb table keeps only in-frame clones and is missing some. The sample records around 150,000 clones, 60% to 85% being singletons. Sequenced input: PBMCs. These receptors were taken from a man aged 40-55 years in good health and CMV-seronegative. Both conserved end residues are part of each CDR3. The order of the fields is CDR3 length, clone size, V gene, CDR3 protein. Clone size, where shown, is once, few, many, or a class for clones that have expanded.

>18|NA|TRBV7-2
CASSLVPGEASSTDTQYF
>15|once|TRBV5-1
CASSLEGGNSYEQYF
>15|once|TRBV4-1
CASSRGQATNTEAFF
>16|NA|TRBV5-6
CASSLSGTRSTDTQYF
>13|NA|TRBV5-4
CASSLGGYYEQYF
>14|few|TRBV7-9
CASLAGPSYNEQFF
>17|NA|TRBV27
CASSLSFLAGGTDTQYF
>16|once|TRBV9
CASSVGSGGFQETQYF
>15|few|TRBV30
CAWTMPDRDNSPLHF
>16|NA|TRBV5-1
CASSLAVRGGMNEQYF
>16|NA|TRBV10-2
CASSERQGTSYNEQFF
>16|NA|TRBV28
CASSFQWTGSYEKLFF
>16|NA|TRBV2
CASIPTSGLAKNIQYF
>14|once|TRBV7-9
CASSSTGWNTEAFF
>13|NA|TRBV29-1
CSVSPGTGIGYTF
>17|NA|TRBV7-2
CANSRGGGGAPQETQYF
>15|NA|TRBV7-8
CASSRELAGWNEQYF
>14|NA|TRBV5-1
CASSLAGGTYEQYF
>13|NA|TRBV27
CASSLYPTDTIYF
>14|NA|TRBV28
CASSTRTGVETQYF
>15|NA|TRBV7-2
CASSLALRDPRGQFF
>15|NA|TRBV4-2
CASSQEASSNNEQFF
>16|NA|TRBV29-1
CSVEGSLAGATDTQYF
>13|once|TRBV18
CASSPGLEETQYF
>14|few|TRBV6-6
CASSPGQGAYEQYF
>15|NA|TRBV28
CASSFGGQGDTEAFF
>14|NA|TRBV29-1
CSVEPGGAQETQYF
>15|once|TRBV11-2
CASSPPARTYNEQFF
>19|NA|TRBV12-5
CASGLGTDRGMGGANVLTF
>17|few|TRBV11-3
CASSPGSLAGGTDTQYF